The sequence of this T cell receptor beta chain was determined in a study of early T cells in non-severe SARS-CoV-2 infection. Study in general: Sequencing of bulk RNA from unsorted whole blood was done, without chain pairing. Points from the study as a whole: VDJdb-based matching was biased toward anti-spike CD8 responses and missed private and CD4 specificities.

Germline V gene data show CDR1 as SGDLS and CDR2 as YYNGEE. This CDR3 spans 16 amino acids. J was trimmed by 7 bases and V by 4 bases; bases with no gene match: 13. This clonotype was observed many times. Its antigen is not identified. Unique molecular identifiers tagged individual cDNA molecules. A single record per CDR3 protein comes from TCRdb applying MiXCR to the 5' RACE reads. The sample includes 15,000 to 20,000 distinct CDR3 sequences, roughly 5.1% of them seen just once. The sample was whole blood. The J gene is TRBJ2-1, the V gene TRBV9; 8 positions agree with TRBD2. This sequence was found in an adult who was a healthcare worker with PCR-confirmed SARS-CoV-2 infection or an uninfected control (not recorded which). CDR3 DNA: TGTGCCAGCAGCCCGAGAGCGGGAGATGAAGGGAATGAGCAGTTCTTC. This codes for CASSPRAGDEGNEQFF.